One TCR beta chain is described in this entry. Its antigen is currently unknown. These data belong to a study of T-cell reconstitution after alpha-beta-depleted transplantation in children. The authors prepared the TCRbeta library with unique molecular identifiers. TCRdb passed the PCR reads through MiXCR, listing each CDR3 protein once. The sample records about 300,000 distinct CDR3 sequences, about 7.3% being singletons. General study points: The authors attributed T-cell counts and diversity one year after transplant mostly to newly produced T cells. The origin of high day-60 TCRbeta diversity in some patients lay in surviving recipient T cells and thymic progenitors. Two months or so post-transplant, alpha-beta T cells reportedly derived from several hundred expanded graft clones.

The source of this sequence is a female patient aged 2 to 10 who had a stem cell transplant for Fanconi anemia, so the T cells may come from the graft donor. Sample: peripheral blood, taken 360 days after TCRalphabeta/CD19-depleted stem cell transplant.

Here the CDR3 DNA reads TGTGCCAGCAGCACCTATGACTTGAACACTGAAGCTTTCTTT. It yields the protein CASSTYDLNTEAFF. This rearrangement joins TRBV9 to TRBJ1-1; D not resolved. Looked up from germline, CDR1 is SGDLS and CDR2 is YYNGEE. The CDR3 spans 14 residues. The germline V and J ends were trimmed by 4 bases and 0 bases, with 10 bases remaining between them.